This T cell receptor (beta chain) was profiled in a study of identical twins. Study-level results: Cross-sectional statistical analysis, not tracking of the same donors, underpinned the conclusions.

V gave up 6 bases and J gave up 6 bases; unmatched junction bases: 7. The CDR3 extends over 15 amino acids. Germline CDR1 ENHRY, CDR2 SYGVKD. This clonotype appeared a few times. Its antigen is not identified. Among all donors, each was a healthy Caucasian. In TCRdb, the 5' RACE reads were re-called with MiXCR into one record per CDR3 protein. The data show some 440,000 distinct CDR3 sequences, 24% seen once. This same sample was also taken into another study, of T cells expressing NK-cell markers. That source reports: HCMV seropositivity marked most of the eight sequenced donors; one was seronegative. There were a handful of donors in whom these clonotypes also led the CD3+CD56-NKG2C+ fraction.

The rearrangement links TRBV10-3 to TRBJ2-7; 14 positions agree with TRBD2. Sequenced sample: CD4+ T cells sorted from blood. The source is a woman in her late teens or twenties in good health. Written as DNA, the CDR3 is TGTGCCATCAGGGACGGGACTAGCGGGAGTCCCGAGCAGTACTTC. This gives the protein CAIRDGTSGSPEQYF.